These T cell receptor beta chains were read from a single sample in a study of radiation and T cells in renal cell carcinoma. Assay used: immunoSEQ multiplex PCR; TCRdb lists only in-frame clones, some missing. Of around 15,000 clones listed, approximately 51% were seen once; the top ten hold around two fifths. Source: tumor tissue, taken from a patient whose treatment included radiotherapy and nephrectomy. Receptors originate from an older woman with renal cell carcinoma. Both conserved end residues are part of each CDR3. D genes are given only for firm matches. Clone size is not always given. Where it is, it says once, few, many or a class for expanded clones.

CDR3 protein | CDR3 DNA | D gene | V gene | clone size | J gene
CASSESDSTDTQYF | TGTGCCAGCAGTGAATCGGATAGCACAGATACGCAGTATTTT | NA | TRBV6-4 | medium-sized | TRBJ2-3
CASSPGTSRVGNTIYF | TGTGCCAGCTCACCTGGGACCTCAAGGGTTGGAAACACCATATATTTT | NA | TRBV18 | few | TRBJ1-3
CASSSSGGSSGSSDEQFF | TGTGCCAGCAGCTCATCAGGGGGGTCTAGCGGGAGTTCCGATGAGCAGTTCTTC | TRBD2 | TRBV9 | NA | TRBJ2-1
CASITGDAKNIQYF | TGTGCCAGCATTACAGGGGATGCCAAAAACATTCAGTACTTC | TRBD1 | TRBV2 | NA | TRBJ2-4
CASSYSTGHGYTF | TGTGCCAGCAGTTACTCGACGGGGCATGGCTACACCTTC | NA | TRBV6-5 | NA | TRBJ1-2
CASSYDRNSNQPQHF | TGTGCCAGCAGCTACGACAGAAATAGCAATCAGCCCCAGCATTTT | NA | TRBV6-5 | NA | TRBJ1-5
CASSGRAPSYEQYF | TGCGCCAGCAGCGGCCGGGCCCCATCCTACGAGCAGTACTTC | NA | TRBV10-2 | NA | TRBJ2-7
CASSPRRERGEQYF | TGTGCCAGCAGCCCTCGTAGAGAAAGGGGCGAGCAGTACTTC | NA | TRBV7-9 | few | TRBJ2-7
CASSRGQRGYTF | TGTGCCAGCAGTCGGGGGCAACGTGGCTACACCTTC | NA | TRBV28 | few | TRBJ1-2
CASSGGRLEDQPQHF | TGTGCCAGCAGCGGGGGCAGGTTGGAGGATCAGCCCCAGCATTTT | NA | TRBV7-9 | NA | TRBJ1-5
CASSFLGQGEAFF | TGTGCCAGCAGCTTCTTGGGTCAGGGTGAAGCTTTCTTT | NA | TRBV7-2 | once | TRBJ1-1
CASTPTGIQETQYF | TGTGCCAGTACCCCTACAGGGATCCAAGAGACCCAGTACTTC | NA | TRBV19 | NA | TRBJ2-5
CASSEQAGGPYNEQFF | TGTGCCAGCAGTGAACAAGCGGGGGGTCCCTACAATGAGCAGTTCTTC | TRBD2 | TRBV6-4 | NA | TRBJ2-1
CASSYTGATQETQYF | TGTGCCAGCAGTTATACAGGGGCCACCCAAGAGACCCAGTACTTC | TRBD1 | TRBV6-5 | few | TRBJ2-5
CASSGVGNEKLFF | TGTGCCAGCTCGGGAGTAGGTAATGAAAAACTGTTTTTT | NA | TRBV6-6 | once | TRBJ1-4
CASSYEAGAPDEQYF | TGTGCCAGCAGTTATGAAGCGGGAGCTCCCGACGAGCAGTACTTC | TRBD2 | TRBV6-5 | NA | TRBJ2-7
CASSLVTINTEAFF | TGCGCCAGCAGCTTGGTAACGATAAACACTGAAGCTTTCTTT | NA | TRBV5-1 | NA | TRBJ1-1
CASSYSRTETYEQYF | TGTGCCAGCAGTTACTCGAGGACAGAGACCTACGAGCAGTACTTC | NA | TRBV6-5 | NA | TRBJ2-7
CARAKREGGEETQYF | TGTGCCAGAGCGAAGCGGGAGGGCGGGGAAGAGACCCAGTACTTC | TRBD2 | TRBV2 | NA | TRBJ2-5
CASSSGASSGANVLTF | TGTGCCAGCAGCTCCGGGGCTAGCTCTGGGGCCAACGTCCTGACTTTC | NA | TRBV5-4 | NA | TRBJ2-6
CASSLTLTGGFSPLHF | TGTGCCAGTAGTCTCACCTTAACCGGCGGATTCTCACCCCTCCACTTT | NA | TRBV19 | NA | TRBJ1-6
CASSLNPPPVYEQYF | TGTGCCAGCAGTTTAAATCCTCCCCCGGTCTACGAGCAGTACTTC | NA | TRBV27 | NA | TRBJ2-7
CASSPDGTTNEKLFF | TGTGCCAGCTCACCGGACGGAACAACTAATGAAAAACTGTTTTTT | NA | TRBV18 | few | TRBJ1-4
CASAVGGGFSEQYF | TGTGCCAGCGCCGTAGGGGGTGGTTTCTCCGAGCAGTACTTC | NA | TRBV7-9 | medium-sized | TRBJ2-7
CASSWGQGARGAEAFF | TGTGCCAGCAGCTGGGGACAGGGGGCGAGGGGCGCTGAAGCTTTCTTT | TRBD1 | TRBV5-6 | many | TRBJ1-1
CASSLAGGGAYEQYF | TGTGCCAGCAGCTTAGCCGGCGGGGGGGCCTACGAGCAGTACTTC | TRBD2 | TRBV11-3 | NA | TRBJ2-7
CAISDSRMAQHF | TGTGCCATCAGTGACTCCCGTATGGCCCAGCATTTT | NA | TRBV10-3 | few | TRBJ1-5
CASSALTGVGTDTQYF | TGTGCCAGCAGCGCTTTGACAGGGGTAGGCACAGATACGCAGTATTTT | TRBD1 | TRBV9 | NA | TRBJ2-3
CASSLGPDRNTEAFF | TGTGCCAGCAGCTTGGGTCCGGACAGGAACACTGAAGCTTTCTTT | NA | TRBV5-6 | NA | TRBJ1-1
CASSTPGTSGLYEQYF | TGTGCCAGCAGTACCCCTGGGACTAGCGGGCTCTACGAGCAGTACTTC | TRBD2 | TRBV28 | NA | TRBJ2-7
CASSDGGYSYEQYF | TGTGCCAGCAGTGATGGCGGGTATTCCTACGAGCAGTACTTC | NA | TRBV2 | medium-sized | TRBJ2-7
CASSVAGYEQYF | TGTGCCAGTAGTGTGGCGGGCTACGAGCAGTACTTC | NA | TRBV19 | NA | TRBJ2-7
CSVDRSGTLGEQFF | TGCAGCGTTGATCGCTCAGGGACTCTGGGTGAGCAGTTCTTC | NA | TRBV29-1 | NA | TRBJ2-1
CASSPRTDSYGYTF | TGTGCCAGCAGTCCCCGGACAGACTCCTATGGCTACACCTTC | NA | TRBV6-5 | NA | TRBJ1-2
CASRVRVREFF | TGTGCCAGCAGGGTCCGGGTACGGGAGTTCTTC | NA | TRBV2 | few | TRBJ2-1
CASSRRQDNSPLHF | TGTGCCAGCAGCCGACGGCAGGATAATTCACCCCTCCACTTT | NA | TRBV11-3 | few | TRBJ1-6
CASSMEGLNQPQHF | TGTGCCAGTAGTATGGAAGGGTTGAATCAGCCCCAGCATTTT | NA | TRBV19 | NA | TRBJ1-5
CASSNDRRSSGYTF | TGTGCCAGCAGCAACGATAGGAGGTCCAGTGGCTACACCTTC | NA | TRBV28 | few | TRBJ1-2
CSVVSGTEAFF | TGCAGCGTTGTTTCAGGAACTGAAGCTTTCTTT | NA | TRBV29-1 | NA | TRBJ1-1
CASSVVPGGSYEQYF | TGTGCCAGCAGCGTAGTCCCGGGGGGCTCCTACGAGCAGTACTTC | TRBD2 | TRBV11-1 | few | TRBJ2-7
CATSARQFSGNTIYF | TGTGCCACCAGCGCGCGACAGTTCTCTGGAAACACCATATATTTT | NA | TRBV15 | NA | TRBJ1-3
CASKTGEEKLFF | TGTGCCAGCAAAACAGGGGAGGAAAAACTGTTTTTT | TRBD1 | TRBV6-6 | NA | TRBJ1-4
CASSAGMNTEAFF | TGTGCCAGCAGCGCGGGTATGAACACTGAAGCTTTCTTT | NA | TRBV9 | NA | TRBJ1-1
CASSEGYNEQFF | TGTGCCAGCAGCGAGGGTTACAATGAGCAGTTCTTC | NA | TRBV21-1 | once | TRBJ2-1
CASSPARVYGYTF | TGTGCCAGCAGCCCAGCCAGGGTGTATGGCTACACCTTC | NA | TRBV27 | medium-sized | TRBJ1-2
CASRVAGAYGYTF | TGTGCCAGCAGGGTGGCGGGAGCCTATGGCTACACCTTC | NA | TRBV27 | NA | TRBJ1-2
CASSLAPNTEAFF | TGTGCCAGCAGTCTAGCCCCGAACACTGAAGCTTTCTTT | NA | TRBV9 | NA | TRBJ1-1
CASSRSGTSGSNEQFF | TGCGCCAGCAGCCGGTCCGGGACTAGCGGGAGCAATGAGCAGTTCTTC | TRBD2 | TRBV4-1 | NA | TRBJ2-1
CASSQEGKGTGAYEQYF | TGCGCCAGCAGCCAAGAAGGCAAAGGGACAGGCGCCTACGAGCAGTACTTC | TRBD1 | TRBV4-1 | NA | TRBJ2-7
CASSTGSSGANVLTF | TGTGCCAGCAGTACGGGGAGCTCTGGGGCCAACGTCCTGACTTTC | NA | TRBV9 | NA | TRBJ2-6
CASSLPGTPSYEQYF | TGTGCCAGCAGCTTACCGGGGACACCTTCCTACGAGCAGTACTTC | NA | TRBV7-9 | many | TRBJ2-7
CASSGGQGNTEAFF | TGTGCCAGTAGTGGAGGCCAGGGGAACACTGAAGCTTTCTTT | NA | TRBV19 | NA | TRBJ1-1
CAISEGGRVNSPLHF | TGTGCCATCAGTGAGGGGGGGCGGGTTAATTCACCCCTCCACTTT | NA | TRBV10-3 | once | TRBJ1-6
CASSQIFGGTRYGYTF | TGTGCCAGCAGCCAAATTTTCGGCGGGACCCGCTATGGCTACACCTTC | NA | TRBV7-8 | NA | TRBJ1-2
CASSLTGGVIDTQYF | TGCGCCAGCAGCTTGACGGGCGGGGTAATAGATACGCAGTATTTT | NA | TRBV5-1 | few | TRBJ2-3
CASSSRGDTQYF | TGTGCCAGCAGCTCCAGGGGAGATACGCAGTATTTT | NA | TRBV7-6 | NA | TRBJ2-3
CAWTSSGRYGEQFF | TGTGCCTGGACGTCTAGCGGGAGGTATGGGGAGCAGTTCTTC | TRBD2 | TRBV30 | NA | TRBJ2-1
CASSLRQGAGELFF | TGTGCCAGCAGCTTGAGACAGGGCGCCGGGGAGCTGTTTTTT | TRBD1 | TRBV5-4 | NA | TRBJ2-2